The 9 T cell receptor beta chains given below trace back to one sample, sequenced in a study of T cells in Graves' hyperthyroidism and ophthalmopathy. Amplification of TCR beta CDR3 regions used RNA as the template. With the HTBI primer set, the TCR CDR3 went through a first round of RT-PCR. TCRdb reprocessed the multiplex PCR reads via MiXCR and lists one record per CDR3 protein. The data hold under 650,000 distinct CDR3 sequences, with roughly 17% observed a single time. Sequenced: blood. Every receptor here comes from a woman under 40 with Graves' hyperthyroidism.

At least ten counts were recorded for this clonotype. The chain has TRBV20-1 and TRBJ2-1, with 8 bases lining up with TRBD2. After removal of 5 bases from V and 5 bases from J, the junction contained 5 bases not matched to a gene. Germline-derived CDR1 and CDR2 are DFQATT and SNEGSKA (reference sequence). The CDR3 consists of 13 residues. The CDR3 reads CSAERETNNEQFF. As DNA, the CDR3 is TGCAGTGCTGAGCGGGAGACGAACAATGAGCAGTTCTTC.

The table lists this clonotype with many counts. V is TRBV10-2 and J is TRBJ1-5; 7 bases match TRBD1. Germline CDR1 WSHSY, CDR2 SAAADI. The CDR3 length is 16 residues. Trimming took 4 bases from V and 2 from J; bases not matched to a gene: 8. The CDR3 reads CASSGTGELGNQPQHF. The CDR3 region has the DNA TGCGCCAGCAGTGGAACAGGGGAGTTGGGCAATCAGCCCCAGCATTTT.

The table lists this clonotype with many counts. The chain recombines TRBV18 with TRBJ2-3; D gene unclear. Germline loops: CDR1 KGHSH, CDR2 LQKENI. V lost 5 bases, J lost 2 bases, and 5 bases lay in between. The CDR3 spans 12 residues. For the CDR3, the DNA is TGTGCCAGCTCAGCCTACACAGATACGCAGTATTTT. Its translation is CASSAYTDTQYF.

This clonotype occurred a few times. The V and J genes are TRBV29-1 and TRBJ1-1; TRBD1 might be the D (5 bases). Looked up from germline, CDR1 is SQVTM and CDR2 is ANQGSEA. Trimming took 1 base from V and 6 from J, leaving 15 bases between them. The CDR3 sequence is 14 residues long. The CDR3 reads CSVEGQSKGSEAFF. The DNA for the CDR3 is TGCAGCGTTGAAGGACAGTCGAAGGGATCTGAAGCTTTCTTT.

This clonotype was found a few times. The V gene is TRBV6-2 or TRBV6-3, the J gene TRBJ2-7; D not resolved. Per germline, CDR1 MNHEY and CDR2 SVGEGT. V was clipped by 4 bases and J by 3 bases, with 10 bases between them. The CDR3 has 13 residues. The CDR3 DNA reads TGTGCCAGCAGTTCGCGGCTGCACTACGAGCAGTACTTC. Protein sequence: CASSSRLHYEQYF.

This clonotype was counted only a few times. The chain has TRBV30 and TRBJ1-2; D may be TRBD1 (5 bases). The CDR3 covers 13 residues. The V gene lost 4 bases and the J gene lost 7 bases, with 16 bases spanning the gap. In germline, CDR1 is GTSNPN, CDR2 SVGIG (reference sequence). The CDR3 sequence: CAWKQGRGSGYTF. The CDR3 DNA sequence: TGTGCCTGGAAGCAGGGTCGGGGTTCTGGCTACACCTTC. The full variable domain, rest sourced from reference TRBV30 and TRBJ1-2, is SQTIHQWPATLVQPVGSPLSLECTVEGTSNPNLYWYRQAAGRGLQLLFYSVGIGQISSEVPQNLSASRPQDRQFILSSKKLLLSDSGFYLCAWKQGRGSGYTFGSGTRLTVV.

This clonotype occurred a few times. The V call is TRBV7-3, the J call TRBJ1-1; perhaps TRBD1 as D (6 bases). Germline V gene lookup returns CDR1 SGHTA and CDR2 FQGTGA. This CDR3 has 13 residues. Trimming removed 4 bases from V and 8 bases from J, with 14 bases in between. CDR3 nucleotides: TGTGCCAGCAGCTCGCGAACGGGACACGAAGCTTTCTTT. Translated: CASSSRTGHEAFF.

This clonotype was counted a few times. The J gene is TRBJ2-5, the V gene TRBV15, with TRBD2 identical over 7 bases. The junction had 4 bases not matched to a gene; V was cut back by 5 bases and J by 4 bases. This CDR3 has 13 residues. The V gene's germline CDR1 is LNHNV and CDR2 YYDKDF (reference sequence). The CDR3 DNA is TGTGCCACCAGCGGGATAGCGGGAGAGACCCAGTACTTC. Its translation is CATSGIAGETQYF.

This clonotype was recorded at least ten times. The chain carries TRBV6-2 or TRBV6-3 and TRBJ2-2; perhaps TRBD1 as D (5 bases). Germline CDR1 is MNHEY and CDR2 is SVGEGT. This CDR3 spans 13 amino acids. Between the trimmed V and J ends, which lost 8 bases and 4 bases, there was a span of 11 bases. The CDR3 loop is CASRTGRTGELFF. The CDR3 coding sequence is TGTGCCAGCCGAACAGGACGCACCGGGGAGCTGTTTTTT.